Reported below is one T cell receptor (beta chain). These data originate in a study of shared clonotypes between healthy human individuals. Germline loops: CDR1 LNHNV, CDR2 YYDKDF (reference sequence). The CDR3 sequence is 14 residues long. Trimming cost V 5 bases and J 1 base, with 11 bases left between them. Naive CD8 cells lacked CD45RO, underwent positive selection for CCR7 and left out terminally differentiated effector memory CD45RA+ cells. Sequenced by immunoSEQ multiplex PCR; TCRdb stores in-frame clones only, minus some. The sample has 450,000 to 700,000 clones; roughly 96% are singletons. The sequenced material came from naive CD8+ T cells sorted from blood. The receptor comes from a woman in her 30s in good health. The V gene is TRBV15, the J gene TRBJ1-1; no clear D. This CDR3 reads CATSERAANTEAFF. The DNA for the CDR3 is TGTGCCACCAGCGAAAGGGCTGCGAACACTGAAGCTTTCTTT. The variable domain in full, completed from reference TRBV15 and TRBJ1-1, reads DAMVIQNPRYQVTQFGKPVTLSCSQTLNHNVMYWYQQKSSQAPKLLFHYYDKDFNNEADTPDNFQSRRPNTSFCFLDIRSPGLGDTAMYLCATSERAANTEAFFGQGTRLTVV.